These T cell receptor beta chains were read from a single sample in a study of blood T cells in healthy people across ages. TCRdb ran MiXCR on the 5' RACE reads and lists one entry per CDR3 protein. The data show hundreds of thousands of distinct CDR3 sequences, with approximately 40% seen just once and about 32% held by the top ten. Sequencing used blood. The receptors stem from a man aged 80 or over in good health. CDR3s include the opening cysteine and the closing phenylalanine or tryptophan. D genes are given only for firm matches. Rows give clone size only sometimes, using once, few, many, or a class for an expanded clone.

TRBJ2-1 TRBD2 16 TRBV5-4 NA TGTGCCAGCAGCGGAAAGACTAGCGGGAGTAGGAATGAGCAGTTCTTC CASSGKTSGSRNEQFF
TRBJ2-5 TRBD2 14 TRBV3-1 few TGTGCCAGCAGAGTTAGCGGGGGAAAAGAGACCCAGTACTTC CASRVSGGKETQYF
TRBJ2-2 NA 13 TRBV9 NA TGTGCCAGCAGCGTAAGCGTTACCGGGGAGCTGTTTTTT CASSVSVTGELFF
TRBJ2-2 NA 16 TRBV5-5 NA TGTGCCAGCAGCTTGGACCCGGGACTCATGACCGGGGAGCTGTTTTTT CASSLDPGLMTGELFF
TRBJ1-6 TRBD1 17 TRBV5-6 NA TGTGCCAGCAGCTTCGGACAGGGGATTTCCTATAATTCACCCCTCCACTTT CASSFGQGISYNSPLHF
TRBJ1-2 NA 15 TRBV4-1 few TGCGCCAGCAGCCAAGGGGGTCTGGCCAACTATGGCTACACCTTC CASSQGGLANYGYTF
TRBJ2-4 NA 17 TRBV20-1 NA TGCAGTGCTAGGGATCCTTACAATCCCGGGGCCAAAAACATTCAGTACTTC CSARDPYNPGAKNIQYF
TRBJ1-2 NA 15 TRBV28 NA TGTGCCAGCAGTTTATCTTCGGCCAGGAGATATGGCTACACCTTC CASSLSSARRYGYTF
TRBJ1-6 NA 13 TRBV20-1 NA TGCAGTGCCAATGAACGTAGGGATTCACCCCTCCACTTT CSANERRDSPLHF
TRBJ2-1 NA 13 TRBV6-2/TRBV6-3 NA TGTGCCAGCAGTCCACAGATTGGGAATGAGCAGTTCTTC CASSPQIGNEQFF
TRBJ2-2 NA 12 TRBV28 NA TGTGCCGGCCAGGGTAGCACCGGGGAGCTGTTTTTT CAGQGSTGELFF
TRBJ1-1 NA 14 TRBV29-1 few TGCAGCGTTGATGTGGGGGGGGTGTACACTGAAGCTTTCTTT CSVDVGGVYTEAFF
TRBJ1-4 NA 14 TRBV6-6 NA TGTGCCAGCAGGCCGGGACGGGATAATGAAAAACTGTTTTTT CASRPGRDNEKLFF
TRBJ1-6 NA 12 TRBV13 NA TGTGCCAGCAGCACTTGGGATTCACCCCTCCACTTT CASSTWDSPLHF
TRBJ1-6 NA 15 TRBV12-3/TRBV12-4 few TGTGCCAGCAGCACCAGGGGTTTTACGAATTCACCCCTCCACTTT CASSTRGFTNSPLHF
TRBJ2-4 TRBD1 15 TRBV6-2/TRBV6-3 NA TGTGCCAGCGGGCGAAGACCAGGGGGTGCTGACATTCAGTACTTC CASGRRPGGADIQYF
TRBJ2-7 NA 15 TRBV4-3 NA TGCGCCAGCAGCCGATTTGAAAGCTCCTACAATGAGCAGTACTTC CASSRFESSYNEQYF
TRBJ2-1 TRBD2 16 TRBV11-2 few TGTGCCAGCAGCCCCCGGGAGGGGACCCGGGGCAATGAGCAGTTCTTC CASSPREGTRGNEQFF
TRBJ2-1 TRBD1 15 TRBV7-2 few TGTGCCAGCAGCACCCCCGGGACAGGGTACAATGAGCAGTTCTTC CASSTPGTGYNEQFF
TRBJ1-2 NA 14 TRBV18 NA TGTGCCAGCTCACCGGGCAGGGAAGGCTATGGCTACACCTTC CASSPGREGYGYTF
TRBJ2-5 NA 14 TRBV9 few TGTGCCAGCAGCGTAGGGGAGCCCACGGCGACCCAGTACTTC CASSVGEPTATQYF
TRBJ2-7 TRBD1 15 TRBV7-8 once TGTGCCAGCAGCCGCATACAGGGGACCGCCTACGAGCAGTACTTC CASSRIQGTAYEQYF
TRBJ2-7 TRBD1 13 TRBV10-2 NA TGCGCCAGCAGTGGGACAGGGGGCAACGAGCAGTACTTC CASSGTGGNEQYF
TRBJ2-5 TRBD2 14 TRBV6-1 many TGTGCCAGCAGTGATTCGTGGGGGGGATCGGCCCAGTACTTC CASSDSWGGSAQYF
TRBJ2-7 TRBD2 16 TRBV7-2 many TGTGCCAGCAGCGCCCAAGGCGGGGGGGCTTCCTACGAGCAGTACTTC CASSAQGGGASYEQYF
TRBJ2-1 NA 12 TRBV7-9 few TGTGCCAGCAGCTCCACAACGGAAGGGCAGTTCTTC CASSSTTEGQFF
TRBJ1-2 NA 16 TRBV7-2 NA TGTGCCAGCAGCCCAAGTAGGGGGAGGGACCGGCGGGGCTACACCTTC CASSPSRGRDRRGYTF
TRBJ2-5 TRBD2 14 TRBV28 NA TGTGCCAGCAGAACATCTAGCGGTCCGGGGACCCAGTACTTC CASRTSSGPGTQYF